Described below is a single TCR beta chain sequence and its context. From germline, CDR1 is SGHDN and CDR2 FVKESK. V shed 1 base and J shed 0 bases, with 10 bases lying between them. This CDR3 comprises 17 residues. The method was immunoSEQ multiplex PCR; TCRdb's version includes in-frame clones alone and lacks a portion of them. The sample lists some 43,000 clones; 81% were seen once. This sample was included in a study of blood T cell repertoires in COVID-19. Background on the study: Acute-phase and convalescent COVID-19 samples originated in the United States, Italy and Spain.

This sequence joins TRBV14 and TRBJ1-6, with D unclear. This clonotype was sampled from a man aged 35 to 55 with active or convalescent COVID-19. The sample comprised peripheral blood. The chain's CDR3 is CASSQGTRSSYNSPLHF. The DNA for the CDR3 is TGTGCCAGCAGCCAAGGGACTAGGAGCTCCTATAATTCACCCCTCCACTTT.